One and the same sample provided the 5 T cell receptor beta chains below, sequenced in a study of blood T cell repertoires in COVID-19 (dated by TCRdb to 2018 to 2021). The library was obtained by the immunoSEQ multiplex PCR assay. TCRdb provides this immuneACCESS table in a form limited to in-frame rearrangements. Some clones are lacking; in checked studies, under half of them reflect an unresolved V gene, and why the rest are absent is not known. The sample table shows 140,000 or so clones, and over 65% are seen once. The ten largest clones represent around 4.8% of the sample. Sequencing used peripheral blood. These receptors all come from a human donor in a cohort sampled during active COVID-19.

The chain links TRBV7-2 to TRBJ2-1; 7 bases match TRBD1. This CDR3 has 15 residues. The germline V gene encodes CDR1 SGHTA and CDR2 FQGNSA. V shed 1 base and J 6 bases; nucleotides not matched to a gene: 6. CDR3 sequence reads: CASSLVGTELNEQFF. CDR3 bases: TGTGCCAGCAGCTTAGTCGGGACAGAACTCAATGAGCAGTTCTTC.

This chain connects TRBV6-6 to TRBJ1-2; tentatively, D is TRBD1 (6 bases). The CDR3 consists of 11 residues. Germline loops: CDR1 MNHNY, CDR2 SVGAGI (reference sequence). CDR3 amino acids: CGLQGLGGYTF. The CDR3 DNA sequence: TGTGGTCTACAGGGTTTGGGCGGCTACACCTTC.

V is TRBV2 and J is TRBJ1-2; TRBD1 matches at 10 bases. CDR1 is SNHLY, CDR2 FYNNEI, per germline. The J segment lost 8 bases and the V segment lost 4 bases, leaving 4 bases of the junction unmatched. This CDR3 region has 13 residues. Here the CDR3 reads CASSGGQGVGYTF. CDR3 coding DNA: TGTGCCAGCAGTGGTGGACAGGGGGTAGGCTACACCTTC.

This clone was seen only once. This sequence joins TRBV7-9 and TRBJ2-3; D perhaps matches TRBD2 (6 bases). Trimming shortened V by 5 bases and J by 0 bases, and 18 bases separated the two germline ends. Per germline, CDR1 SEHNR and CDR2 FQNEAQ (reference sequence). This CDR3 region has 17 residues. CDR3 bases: TGTGCCAGCAGCGCCTTCCTCGGACTAACCAGCACAGATACGCAGTATTTT. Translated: CASSAFLGLTSTDTQYF.

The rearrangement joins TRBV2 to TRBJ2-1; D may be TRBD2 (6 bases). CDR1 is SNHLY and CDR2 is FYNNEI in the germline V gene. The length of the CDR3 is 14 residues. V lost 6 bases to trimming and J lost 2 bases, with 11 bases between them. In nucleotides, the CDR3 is TGTGCCAGCAGCGCTACTAGCCCCTACAATGAGCAGTTCTTC. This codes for CASSATSPYNEQFF. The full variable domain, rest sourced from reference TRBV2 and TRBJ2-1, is EPEVTQTPSHQVTQMGQEVILRCVPISNHLYFYWYRQILGQKVEFLVSFYNNEISEKSEIFDDQFSVERPDGSNFTLKIRSTKLEDSAMYFCASSATSPYNEQFFGPGTRLTVL.